The clone carrying this T cell receptor beta chain was detected only a few times. Its antigen is undetermined. V lost 0 bases and J 5 bases, leaving 16 bases between the germline ends. This CDR3 region has 16 residues. CDR1 and CDR2 from the germline V gene are KGHSH and LQKENI. The data were taken from a study of a mutant IDH1 vaccine in newly diagnosed glioma. Looking at the study overall: Pretreatment consisted of radiotherapy, temozolomide, or both, with most receiving both. Week 47 marked visit V13, whereas week 35 marked visit V12.

Clones were read by immunoSEQ multiplex PCR, and TCRdb kept only the in-frame ones, dropping some. The sample lists tens of thousands of clones, 85% to 90% occurring once. Time point noted: week 47, end of study. Doses of 300 ug of mutant IDH1 20-mer peptide were given with topical imiquimod. Across weeks 1, 3, 5, 7, 11, 15, 19 and 23, patients received a vaccination each time, eight in all. Astrocytomas found in donors were new, WHO grade 3 or 4, IDH1-mutant and ATRX-lost. The sample was PBMCs, taken from a glioma patient whose treatment included an IDH1 peptide vaccine. V is TRBV18 and J is TRBJ2-5; D possibly matches TRBD1 or TRBD2 (6 bases each). The receptor's source is a woman aged 50 to 65 with glioma. The CDR3 nucleotides are TGTGCCAGCTCACCACCGTCCAGGGGCGCGGGGGAGACCCAGTACTTC. Its protein product is CASSPPSRGAGETQYF.